This TCR beta chain was retrieved from a study of patients and donors after allogeneic stem cell transplantation. This clonotype occurred a few times. TCRdb reanalysed the RT-PCR reads using MiXCR and keeps one entry per CDR3 protein. The table has some 880,000 distinct CDR3 sequences, about 20% seen once; the top ten hold under 6.5%. The receptor's source is a human donor who was either an allogeneic HSCT recipient or a stem cell or donor lymphocyte infusion donor (not recorded which). It is not recorded whose cells these are; they may come from a transplant donor. The sequencing input was blood, either unsorted or a sorted T cell fraction (not recorded which).

The CDR3 sequence: CASSLRRTSPNEQFF. The CDR3 DNA follows: TGTGCCAGCAGCTTACGTCGGACTAGTCCCAATGAGCAGTTCTTC. The chain uses TRBV7-8 and TRBJ2-1; 7 nucleotides match TRBD2. V shed 2 bases and J 6 bases; nucleotides not matched to a gene: 7. CDR3 length: 15 residues. Per the germline V gene, CDR1 is SGHVS and CDR2 is FQNEAQ.